What follows are 24 T cell receptor beta chains derived from one specimen sequenced in a study of brain T cells in children with intractable seizures. TCRdb's table, derived via immunoSEQ multiplex PCR, lists solely in-frame clones and lacks some. This sample has 20,000 to 25,000 clones; 85% to 95% occur once, and the top ten carry roughly 6.7%. Sequenced material: peripheral blood, taken at surgery. Receptors originate from a boy younger than 18 with focal cortical dysplasia and intractable seizures.

The V call is TRBV4-1, the J call TRBJ1-1; D not certain. This CDR3 spans 14 amino acids. Germline V gene sequence: CDR1 MGHRA, CDR2 YSYEKL. V was shortened by 0 bases and J by 1 base, with 6 bases between the two germline ends. CDR3 coding DNA: TGCGCCAGCAGCCAAGAATACGGGAACACTGAAGCTTTCTTT. Encoded protein: CASSQEYGNTEAFF.

V usage is TRBV4-2 and J usage is TRBJ2-7; 12 bases agree with TRBD2. J gave up 4 bases and V 0 bases, and 1 base lay outside the gene matches. There are 15 residues in the CDR3. Germline V gene sequence: CDR1 LGHNA, CDR2 YNFKEQ. For the CDR3, the DNA is TGTGCCAGCAGCCAAGATCTAGCGGGGGGGTACGAGCAGTACTTC. Translation gives CASSQDLAGGYEQYF.

The rearrangement joins TRBV5-1 to TRBJ1-3, with D perhaps matching TRBD1 (5 bases). Germline V gene lookup returns CDR1 SGHRS and CDR2 YFSETQ. The CDR3 extends over 15 amino acids. V shed 0 bases and J shed 0 bases, with 7 bases lying between them. The CDR3 DNA reads TGCGCCAGCAGCTTGGGAAGGGGCTCTGGAAACACCATATATTTT. It is translated as CASSLGRGSGNTIYF.

V gene TRBV7-3 combines with J gene TRBJ2-3; D is possibly TRBD1 (5 bases). The CDR3 runs to 14 residues. Between the trimmed V and J ends, which lost 0 bases and 4 bases, there was a span of 8 bases. Germline CDR1 and CDR2: SGHTA and FQGTGA. CDR3: CASSLTSGSDTQYF. The CDR3 coding sequence is TGTGCCAGCAGCTTAACGTCAGGGTCAGATACGCAGTATTTT.

The rearrangement joins TRBV4-1 to TRBJ2-3; D might be TRBD1 or TRBD2, each matching 5 bases. V lost 4 bases to trimming and J lost 3 bases, with 17 bases between them. From germline, CDR1 is MGHRA and CDR2 YSYEKL. CDR3 length equals 16 residues. As DNA, the CDR3 is TGCGCCAGCAGCCCTACTACAGGCTGGGGGACAGATACGCAGTATTTT. Protein sequence: CASSPTTGWGTDTQYF.

The rearrangement links TRBV18 to TRBJ2-1, with 7 bases identical to TRBD1. The length of the CDR3 is 15 residues. Germline V gene sequence: CDR1 KGHSH, CDR2 LQKENI. V dropped 3 bases and J dropped 6; count of bases not matched to a gene: 8. CDR3 DNA: TGTGCCAGCTCACCCAGGGGGAACAGTGGCAATGAGCAGTTCTTC. Its translation is CASSPRGNSGNEQFF.

The chain carries TRBV5-1 and TRBJ2-6; 9 bases fit TRBD1. The trim removed 3 bases at V and 0 bases at J, leaving 13 bases unmatched. The CDR3 sequence is 20 residues long. Per the germline V gene, CDR1 is SGHRS and CDR2 is YFSETQ. In DNA, the CDR3 is TGCGCCAGCAGCTCCTTGCCGGGACAGGGTGGTAGCTCTGGGGCCAACGTCCTGACTTTC. Protein: CASSSLPGQGGSSGANVLTF.

The chain couples TRBV28 to TRBJ2-3; TRBD2 aligns across 13 bases. The V and J ends lost 4 bases and 4 bases, in that order; junction bases with no gene match: 11. The CDR3 has 18 residues. Germline values: CDR1 MDHEN, CDR2 SYDVKM. CDR3: CASSSGTSTSGGSDTQYF. CDR3 DNA sequence: TGTGCCAGCAGTTCCGGGACCTCGACTAGCGGGGGGTCAGATACGCAGTATTTT.

This chain joins TRBV4-1 and TRBJ1-4; maybe TRBD1 (5 bases). V shed 4 bases and J shed 0 bases, with 12 bases lying between them. The germline CDR1 and CDR2 sequences are MGHRA and YSYEKL. The CDR3 extends over 16 amino acids. The CDR3 coding sequence is TGCGCCAGCAGCCCCACTGGGGCCCCAACTAATGAAAAACTGTTTTTT. Protein product: CASSPTGAPTNEKLFF.

The V call is TRBV19, the J call TRBJ2-1; D not resolved. Per the germline V gene, CDR1 is LNHDA and CDR2 is SQIVND (reference sequence). Trimming took off 7 bases at V and 4 bases at J, with 20 bases between the two ends. The CDR3 loop spans 16 amino acids. The CDR3 bases are TGTGCCAGTATCCCCCAAAGGGCGCGCCGGTACAATGAGCAGTTCTTC. Translated, it gives CASIPQRARRYNEQFF.

V gene TRBV27 combines with J gene TRBJ2-7; D remains ambiguous. Germline V lookup: CDR1 MNHEY, CDR2 SMNVEV (reference sequence). CDR3 length equals 12 residues. Between the trimmed V and J ends, which lost 1 base and 6 bases, there was a span of 7 bases. CDR3 nucleotide sequence: TGTGCCAGCAGTTTATGGGGATCCGAGCAGTACTTC. It codes for CASSLWGSEQYF.

The chain is built from TRBV10-2 and TRBJ2-7; D not resolved. This CDR3 has 13 amino acids. Germline V gene sequence: CDR1 WSHSY, CDR2 SAAADI. V lost 0 bases, J lost 3 bases, and 6 bases lay in between. The CDR3: CASSESGSYEQYV. CDR3 nucleotides: TGCGCCAGCAGTGAGTCCGGCAGCTACGAGCAGTACGTC.

This chain joins TRBV18 and TRBJ2-5; no reliable D call. The V end lost 3 bases, the J end lost 2 bases, and 1 base lay between the germline ends. Germline V gene lookup returns CDR1 KGHSH and CDR2 LQKENI. CDR3 length equals 11 residues. The CDR3 nucleotides are TGTGCCAGCTCACCGCAAGAGACCCAGTACTTC. Its translation: CASSPQETQYF.

The V and J genes are TRBV5-4 and TRBJ2-1, with TRBD2 matching 11 bases. In germline, CDR1 is SGHNT, CDR2 YYREEE (reference sequence). V lost 4 bases and J lost 7; bases outside the gene matches: 7. CDR3 length equals 15 residues. The CDR3 reads CASSLGASGRNEQFF. In nucleotides, the CDR3 is TGTGCCAGCAGCCTAGGGGCTAGCGGGAGGAATGAGCAGTTCTTC. Drawing the rest from reference TRBV5-4 and TRBJ2-1, the complete variable domain is ETGVTQSPTHLIKTRGQQVTLRCSSQSGHNTVSWYQQALGQGPQFIFQYYREEENGRGNFPPRFSGLQFPNYSSELNVNALELDDSALYLCASSLGASGRNEQFFGPGTRLTVL.

The rearrangement joins TRBV4-1 to TRBJ2-1; 7 bases are a match to TRBD2. V dropped 4 bases and J dropped 7; count of bases not matched to a gene: 10. Germline CDR1 reads MGHRA; CDR2 reads YSYEKL. The CDR3 contains 15 residues. CDR3 sequence (DNA): TGCGCCAGCAGCCCAAGACTAGCTCTTTCTAATGAGCAGTTCTTC. Translating it yields CASSPRLALSNEQFF.

The chain combines TRBV2 with TRBJ2-2; the match to TRBD2 covers 9 bases. Germline V gives CDR1 SNHLY, CDR2 FYNNEI. V dropped 2 bases and J dropped 2; count of bases not matched to a gene: 6. The length of the CDR3 is 17 residues. This CDR3 reads CASSEWLAGSNTGELFF. CDR3 sequence (DNA): TGTGCCAGCAGTGAATGGCTAGCGGGATCCAACACCGGGGAGCTGTTTTTT.

This clone was counted only a few times. The rearrangement joins TRBV5-4 to TRBJ1-2, with TRBD1 as a possible D gene (5 bases). CDR3 length: 14 residues. Germline CDR1 and CDR2: SGHNT and YYREEE (reference sequence). V was cut by 0 bases and J by 2 bases, with 8 bases left in between. The CDR3 coding sequence is TGTGCCAGCAGCTTGGGAGGGGCGAACTATGGCTACACCTTC. Protein: CASSLGGANYGYTF.

V and J are TRBV14 and TRBJ2-5; D call uncertain. V was pared by 0 bases and J by 8 bases, with 19 bases between. Germline V lookup: CDR1 SGHDN, CDR2 FVKESK. CDR3 size: 16 residues. CDR3 sequence reads: CASSQDRYPGRGTQYF. The CDR3 nucleotides read TGTGCCAGCAGCCAAGATAGGTATCCCGGCCGTGGTACCCAGTACTTC.

The V gene is TRBV11-2, the J gene TRBJ1-2; the match to TRBD1 covers 8 bases. The CDR3 consists of 14 residues. The V gene end was trimmed by 3 bases and the J gene end by 4 bases; junction bases not matched to a gene: 4. Germline V gene lookup returns CDR1 SGHAT and CDR2 FQNNGV. The CDR3 nucleotides read TGTGCCAGCAGCTTGTTGGACAGGGTCTATGGCTACACCTTC. It is translated as CASSLLDRVYGYTF.

The gene calls are TRBV7-8 and TRBJ2-4; 9 bases are shared with TRBD1. The CDR3 length is 17 residues. Germline V gives CDR1 SGHVS, CDR2 FQNEAQ. The ends lost 1 base at V and 1 base at J; junction bases unmatched: 5. The CDR3 sequence is CASSLGDRAGAKNIQYF. The CDR3 bases are TGTGCCAGCAGCTTAGGGGACAGGGCAGGGGCCAAAAACATTCAGTACTTC.

The chain carries TRBV7-9 and TRBJ2-3; D is tentatively TRBD1 or TRBD2 (6 bases each). The CDR3 sequence is 15 residues long. From germline, CDR1 is SEHNR and CDR2 FQNEAQ (reference sequence). The V gene lost 5 bases and the J gene lost 2 bases, with 14 bases spanning the gap. CDR3 loop: CASSPGRGLTDTQYF. In DNA form, the CDR3 reads TGTGCCAGCAGCCCCGGCAGGGGACTCACAGATACGCAGTATTTT.

The V and J genes are TRBV6-5 and TRBJ2-1; TRBD1 might be the D (5 bases). The CDR3 contains 15 residues. Germline V CDR1 and CDR2: MNHEY, SVGAGI. Trimming removed 5 bases from V and 4 bases from J, with 15 bases in between. CDR3 loop: CASSLRWGPYNEQFF. The CDR3 region has the DNA TGTGCCAGCAGTCTCCGCTGGGGCCCATACAATGAGCAGTTCTTC.

The V and J genes are TRBV5-1 and TRBJ2-5; 9 bases align to TRBD2. This CDR3 is 15 amino acids long. Germline CDR1 SGHRS, CDR2 YFSETQ. V was pared by 4 bases and J by 3 bases, with 7 bases of the junction left unmatched. The CDR3 DNA reads TGCGCCAGCAGCCTTCTAGCGGGGATGGAAGAGACCCAGTACTTC. Residues: CASSLLAGMEETQYF. Looking up the rest from reference TRBV5-1 and TRBJ2-5 gives the full variable domain: KAGVTQTPRYLIKTRGQQVTLSCSPISGHRSVSWYQQTPGQGLQFLFEYFSETQRNKGNFPGRFSGRQFSNSRSEMNVSTLELGDSALYLCASSLLAGMEETQYFGPGTRLLVL.

The chain employs TRBV6-5 and TRBJ2-4; tentatively, D is TRBD2 (6 bases). Germline V gene sequence: CDR1 MNHEY, CDR2 SVGAGI. Between the trimmed V and J ends, which lost 6 bases and 6 bases, there was a span of 6 bases. The CDR3 contains 11 residues. In DNA form, the CDR3 reads TGTGCCAGCAGGGGGGGAAACATTCAGTACTTC. It encodes CASRGGNIQYF.